Sequencing of this TCR delta chain was carried out in a study of gamma-delta T cells after stem cell transplantation. TCRdb reprocessed the RT-PCR reads using CATT. The profile shows about 800 delta-chain clones, around 2.3% of them singletons. To note about this clone: The mismatch at residue 8 between this DNA's translation and the TCRdb protein of a much larger clone likely reflects a read error; the protein shown is translated from the DNA.

Germline V gene sequence: CDR1 TSWWSYY, CDR2 QGS. The CDR3 sequence is 20 residues long. Deletions cut 3 bases from V and 0 bases from J, with 26 bases between. The clonotype originates from a human donor. It is not recorded whose cells these are; they may come from a transplant donor. The chain joins TRDV1 to TRDJ1; maybe TRDD2 (6 bases). The sample was gamma-delta T cells. This chain's CDR3 is CALGDQAPLPPNTYTDKLIF. DNA for the CDR3: TGTGCTCTTGGGGATCAGGCTCCCCTTCCCCCCAACACATACACCGATAAACTCATCTTT.